This is a list of T cell receptor beta chains from one sample in a study of T cells after yellow fever vaccination. TCRdb reanalysed the 5' RACE reads using MiXCR and keeps one entry per CDR3 protein. In the table there are roughly 96,000 distinct CDR3 sequences, approximately 9% of which are singletons. The starting material was CD8+ T cells not binding an NS4B(214-222) dextramer, sorted from PBMCs, obtained around 15 days after the first yellow fever vaccination. Receptors originate from a man between 18 and 29 years old who received the YFV17D yellow fever vaccine. Both conserved end residues are trimmed from each CDR3.

v_gene: TRBV7-9
j_gene: TRBJ2-5
CDR3aa: ASSSKDGLVTQY

v_gene: TRBV5-8
j_gene: TRBJ2-3
CDR3aa: ASSLAVRGEDTQY

v_gene: TRBV25-1
j_gene: TRBJ2-1
CDR3aa: ASTLGQGNNEQF

v_gene: TRBV20-1
j_gene: TRBJ2-1
CDR3aa: SARDLRTGGAEQF

v_gene: TRBV6-4
j_gene: TRBJ2-2
CDR3aa: ASSDRGDTGELF

v_gene: TRBV11-1
j_gene: TRBJ2-1
CDR3aa: ASSLDGADANEQF

v_gene: TRBV2
j_gene: TRBJ2-1
CDR3aa: ASSKGGNEQF

v_gene: TRBV11-2
j_gene: TRBJ1-5
CDR3aa: ASSSGQTTDQPQH

v_gene: TRBV2
j_gene: TRBJ2-2
CDR3aa: ASSYRDPRLTGELF

v_gene: TRBV27
j_gene: TRBJ1-1
CDR3aa: ASSFNPLLREANTEAF

v_gene: TRBV4-1
j_gene: TRBJ1-2
CDR3aa: ASSQDEGLANYGYT

v_gene: TRBV29-1
j_gene: TRBJ2-2
CDR3aa: SVAQGTGELF

v_gene: TRBV2
j_gene: TRBJ1-2
CDR3aa: ASRGTGSLGYT

v_gene: TRBV7-2
j_gene: TRBJ2-7
CDR3aa: ASSFTGSYEQY

v_gene: TRBV5-5
j_gene: TRBJ1-3
CDR3aa: ASSFLLVTSGNTIY

v_gene: TRBV6-5
j_gene: TRBJ1-1
CDR3aa: ASSYSKAGYTEAF

v_gene: TRBV4-1
j_gene: TRBJ2-2
CDR3aa: ASSPKTSGYANTGELF

v_gene: TRBV6-5
j_gene: TRBJ1-1
CDR3aa: ASTLMRAEEAF

v_gene: TRBV20-1
j_gene: TRBJ2-7
CDR3aa: SASFMQGPDYYEQY

v_gene: TRBV4-1
j_gene: TRBJ2-7
CDR3aa: ASSQDPGSSYEQY

v_gene: TRBV7-9
j_gene: TRBJ2-7
CDR3aa: ASSFATYEQY

v_gene: TRBV5-6
j_gene: TRBJ1-1
CDR3aa: ASSPDRGLNTEAF